This T cell receptor beta chain was captured in a study of regulatory T cells in long-lasting Graves disease. Noted time point: newly diagnosed GD, antithyroid drugs for less than 3 months. Scientists built the TCR library using RNA that was extracted from PBMCs. Through Arm-PCR of CDR3 regions and iRepertoire HTBI primers, TCR beta libraries were built. TCRdb ran MiXCR on the multiplex PCR reads and lists one entry per CDR3 protein. Of 450,000 to 600,000 distinct CDR3 sequences listed, under 20% are singletons. Trimming at V came to 4 bases and at J to 4 bases, leaving 11 bases not matched to a gene. Germline-derived CDR1 and CDR2 are SGHKS and YYEKEE (reference sequence). The CDR3 runs to 15 residues. This clonotype was observed many times. These data also featured in a second study, about T cells in Graves' hyperthyroidism and ophthalmopathy.

The sequences come from peripheral blood mononuclear cells (PBMCs), collected at new diagnosis, from a patient treated with antithyroid drugs. The V gene is TRBV5-5, the J gene TRBJ2-7; 7 bases agree with TRBD1. The receptor was isolated from a man in his forties with Graves disease. CDR3 coding DNA: TGTGCCAGCAGCCTCCGGACCGGGACAGCTTACGAGCAGTACTTC. Its protein is CASSLRTGTAYEQYF. The whole variable domain, remainder taken from reference TRBV5-5 and TRBJ2-7, is DAGVTQSPTHLIKTRGQQVTLRCSPISGHKSVSWYQQVLGQGPQFIFQYYEKEERGRGNFPDRFSARQFPNYSSELNVNALLLGDSALYLCASSLRTGTAYEQYFGPGTRLTVT.